The entry below gives a single TCR beta chain sequence along with its context. Which antigen it targets is not known. Within one base of it there is no much larger clone, and no base qualities were kept. The V end loses 2 bases and the J end loses 1 base, and a stretch of 5 bases separates them. From a lookup of the germline V gene (reference sequence), CDR1 and CDR2 are LGHDT and YNNKEL. Including the terminal cysteine and phenylalanine, the CDR3 comprises 13 residues. Solely the CDR3 DNA is kept, with 39 bases framed from the first base. This record belongs to a study of blood T cell repertoires in COVID-19 (dated by TCRdb to the early 2020s). Broadly, across the study: The collaborator samples originated in the United States, Italy and Spain and spanned the acute and convalescent phases of COVID-19. The prospective study material was composed of cDNA or gDNA derived from T cells, B-cell-depleted T cells, or PBMCs. Subjects who had been exposed to COVID-19, were actively infected with it, or had recovered from it provided the deeply sampled blood TCRbeta repertoires that made up the dataset. A freely available public database, intended as a resource for researchers studying the immune response to SARS-CoV-2, is where the repertoires were released. The samples were drawn from two sources: the first 160 participants of the ongoing ImmuneRACE study, and over 950 subjects contributed by 6 global collaborators. Nearly every sample came with metadata listing a de-identified subject ID, COVID-19 status, age in years and sex. Where available, HLA class I and class II types were obtained from metadata supplied by the sample provider rather than from assay-based typing.

Points the paper makes about the study in general: The amount of clinical and demographic metadata varied by source and participant and was provided uncurated.

The collaborating institutions used their own protocols to collect whole blood in K2EDTA tubes. For TCRbeta analysis, collaborators shipped samples in one of three forms: frozen whole blood, isolated PBMCs, or DNA extracted from either of those sample types. TCRbeta CDR3 regions were amplified from genomic DNA using the immunoSEQ Assay, a bias-controlled multiplex PCR. The paper's processing steps were these. The number of nucleated cells in each sample was estimated by amplification of reference gene primers within the assay. To quantify the absolute abundance of each unique TCRbeta CDR3 rearrangement, sequence reads were collapsed and filtered. For each sample, productive Simpson clonality was calculated as the square root of Simpson's diversity index across productive rearrangements. Sourced from immuneACCESS, this table was stored by TCRdb with only in-frame sequences that have V and J called. A share of the clones is absent; for the studies checked, an unresolved V gene accounts for under half, and the remainder has no known explanation. V, J and clone size reflect that table, while D and trimming were determined from the DNA. Across this sample there are about 140,000 clones, with roughly 88% seen only once. About 10% of the sample belongs to the ten largest clones.

Material for sequencing was peripheral blood. The sequence links TRBV3-1 (or the pseudogene TRBV3-2) to TRBJ1-1; the D segment cannot be called with confidence. This receptor was identified in a man between 60 and 75 years old with active or convalescent COVID-19. Read as DNA, the sequence is TGTGCCAGCAGCCAAACCAGGAACACTGAAGCTTTCTTT. The encoded protein is CASSQTRNTEAFF.